The 2 T cell receptor beta chains below were found in one sample sequenced in a study of T cell responses to AZD1222 COVID-19 vaccine. Some clones are missing from TCRdb's copy, which holds only in-frame ones; the method was immunoSEQ multiplex PCR. The repertoire holds 150,000 to 200,000 clones, with roughly 85% as singletons. The sequenced sample was peripheral blood, obtained 28 days after the second AZD1222 dose. The receptors were gathered from an adult who received the AZD1222 COVID-19 vaccine.

This clone has just one count. The J gene is TRBJ2-7, the V gene TRBV7-9, with 8 bases identical to TRBD1. Germline values: CDR1 SEHNR, CDR2 FQNEAQ (reference sequence). V lost 5 bases, J lost 2 bases, and 11 bases stayed unmatched. The length of the CDR3 is 16 residues. This CDR3 reads CASSQPGTGYPYEQYF. The CDR3 DNA reads as TGTGCCAGCAGCCAGCCCGGGACAGGTTATCCCTACGAGCAGTACTTC.

The V gene is TRBV15, the J gene TRBJ1-2; D gene unclear. V was shortened by 1 base and J by 6 bases, with 12 bases between the two germline ends. The CDR3 length is 14 residues. Germline V CDR1 and CDR2: LNHNV, YYDKDF (reference sequence). The CDR3 here is CATSRVLTLDGYTF. CDR3 nucleotides: TGTGCCACCAGCAGAGTTCTGACCCTTGATGGCTACACCTTC.